This passage covers 7 T cell receptor beta chains from one sample sequenced in a study of T cells in women clearing cervical HPV infection. Profiled with immunoSEQ multiplex PCR; TCRdb holds only in-frame clones, not every one. This sample's table reports around 30,000 clones. The sample comprised blood buffy coat. The receptor set was obtained from a woman between 18 and 70 years old with a cervical HPV16 infection that either progressed to CIN3+ or cleared (not recorded which).

In regard to this clone: The read ends 3 residues early relative to the CDR3; the germline J gene fills the gap. V and J are TRBV5-1 and TRBJ2-1; D is perhaps TRBD1 (6 bases). The V end lost 0 bases, the J end lost 4 bases, and 17 bases lay between the germline ends. The V gene's germline CDR1 is SGHRS and CDR2 YFSETQ. The CDR3 runs 17 residues. Partial CDR3 DNA: TGCGCCAGCAGCTTGGGAGGGACACCTAGGGGGTACAATGAG. Protein: CASSLGGTPRGYNE. The whole CDR3 reads CASSLGGTPRGYNEQFF. The full variable domain, in which reference TRBV5-1 and TRBJ2-1 provide the parts outside the CDR3, is KAGVTQTPRYLIKTRGQQVTLSCSPISGHRSVSWYQQTPGQGLQFLFEYFSETQRNKGNFPGRFSGRQFSNSRSEMNVSTLELGDSALYLCASSLGGTPRGYNEQFFGPGTRLTVL.

The DNA read from the CDR3 is TGTGCCAGCAGCTTCGGGGACAGGGAGTCCTACGAG. Its translation is CASSFGDRESYE. The complete CDR3 protein is CASSFGDRESYEQYF. V and J are TRBV7-6 and TRBJ2-7; TRBD1 matches at 9 bases. Read sequence stops 3 residues before the CDR3 end, and the germline J gene provides the missing end. The CDR3 has 15 amino acids. Trimming took 3 bases from V and 1 from J; bases not matched to a gene: 4. From germline, CDR1 is SGHVS and CDR2 FNYEAQ.

As regards this clone: The read halts 3 residues ahead of the CDR3 end, with the missing end drawn from the germline J gene. This rearrangement joins TRBV18 to TRBJ2-2; tentative D call: TRBD2 (6 bases). The CDR3 is 15 amino acids. Trimming cost V 3 bases and J 3 bases, with 11 bases left between them. Germline lookup yields CDR1 KGHSH and CDR2 LQKENI. Partial CDR3 DNA: TGTGCCAGCTCACCGGAGGGCCCCCACACCGGGGAG. Encoded protein: CASSPEGPHTGE. The entire CDR3 reads CASSPEGPHTGELFF. The full variable domain, completed using reference TRBV18 and TRBJ2-2, is NAGVMQNPRHLVRRRGQEARLRCSPMKGHSHVYWYRQLPEEGLKFMVYLQKENIIDESGMPKERFSAEFPKEGPSILRIQQVVRGDSAAYFCASSPEGPHTGELFFGEGSRLTVL.

A remark on this clone: From the germline J gene comes the end of the CDR3, since the read stops 3 residues before it. The gene calls are TRBV7-3 and TRBJ1-2; D is possibly TRBD1 (6 bases). This CDR3 is built from 15 residues. Germline V CDR1 and CDR2: SGHTA, FQGTGA. CDR3 protein: CASSPEGGAGDGYTF. CDR3 DNA, as far as it was read: TGTGCCAGCAGCCCCGAGGGGGGGGCTGGTGACGGC.

As for this clone: The read falls 3 residues short of the CDR3 end, and the missing part is taken from the germline J gene. This chain connects TRBV12-3 or TRBV12-4 to TRBJ2-5; D may be TRBD2 (6 bases). The CDR3 is 13 residues long. V gave up 2 bases and J gave up 4 bases, with 8 bases separating them. CDR3 bases read: TGTGCCAGCAGTTTAAGGCGGGGAGAGACC. Translating it yields CASSLRRGET. The entire CDR3 protein is CASSLRRGETQYF.

Comments on this clone: The CDR3 end falls 3 residues outside the read, so it is completed with the germline J gene. Distinct nucleotide sequences in the sample also encode this CDR3. The rearrangement joins TRBV19 to TRBJ1-1, with a tentative D call TRBD1 (6 bases). The CDR3 covers 12 residues. The germline CDR1 and CDR2 sequences are LNHDA and SQIVND (reference sequence). The CDR3: CASRIARGTAFF. Partial CDR3 DNA: TGTGCCAGTAGAATCGCCAGGGGAACC.

Points on this clone: The read terminates 3 residues ahead of where the CDR3 ends, so the germline J gene completes it. V and J are TRBV10-3 and TRBJ1-5; D unresolved. The CDR3 contains 16 residues. Trimming cost V 4 bases and J 7 bases, with 20 bases left between them. Germline assignment: CDR1 ENHRY and CDR2 SYGVKD. The CDR3 here is CAISVKSLRVPQPQHF. The CDR3 bases that were read are TGTGCCATCAGTGTAAAATCTTTAAGGGTTCCCCAGCCC.